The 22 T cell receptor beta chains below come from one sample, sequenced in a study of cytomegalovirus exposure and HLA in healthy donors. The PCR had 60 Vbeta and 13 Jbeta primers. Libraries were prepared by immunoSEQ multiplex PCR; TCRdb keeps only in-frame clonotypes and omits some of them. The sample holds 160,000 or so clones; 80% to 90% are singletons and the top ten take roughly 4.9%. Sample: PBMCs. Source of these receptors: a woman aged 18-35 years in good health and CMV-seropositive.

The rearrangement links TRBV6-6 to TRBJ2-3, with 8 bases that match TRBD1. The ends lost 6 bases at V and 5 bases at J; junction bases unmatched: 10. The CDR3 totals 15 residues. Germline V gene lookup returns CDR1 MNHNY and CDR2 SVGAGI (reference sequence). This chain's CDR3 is CASREHRGDVDTQYF. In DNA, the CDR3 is TGTGCCAGCAGGGAACACAGGGGGGACGTAGATACGCAGTATTTT.

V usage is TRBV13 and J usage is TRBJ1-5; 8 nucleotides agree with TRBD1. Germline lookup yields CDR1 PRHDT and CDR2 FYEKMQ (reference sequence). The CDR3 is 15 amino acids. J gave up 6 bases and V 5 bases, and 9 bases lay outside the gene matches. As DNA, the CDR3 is TGTGCCAGCAGCCTTGGACAGGGTGTAGCTCAGCCCCAGCATTTT. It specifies CASSLGQGVAQPQHF.

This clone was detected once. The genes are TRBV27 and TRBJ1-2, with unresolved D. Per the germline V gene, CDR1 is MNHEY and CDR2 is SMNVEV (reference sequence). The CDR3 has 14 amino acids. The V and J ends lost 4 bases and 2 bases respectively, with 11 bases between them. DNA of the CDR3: TGTGCCAGCAGTTCGAGTATCCGAAACTATGGCTACACCTTC. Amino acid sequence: CASSSSIRNYGYTF.

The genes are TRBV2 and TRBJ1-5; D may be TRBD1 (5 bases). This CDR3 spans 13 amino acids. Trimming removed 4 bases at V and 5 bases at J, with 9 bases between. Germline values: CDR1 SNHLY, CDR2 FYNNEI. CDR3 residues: CASSAGRDQPQHF. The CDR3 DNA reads TGTGCCAGCAGTGCGGGCAGGGATCAGCCCCAGCATTTT.

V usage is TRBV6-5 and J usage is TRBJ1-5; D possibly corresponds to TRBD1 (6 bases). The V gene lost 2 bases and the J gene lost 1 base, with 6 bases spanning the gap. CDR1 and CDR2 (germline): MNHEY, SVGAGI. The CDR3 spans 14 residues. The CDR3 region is CASSYGQSNQPQHF. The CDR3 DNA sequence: TGTGCCAGCAGTTACGGACAGAGCAATCAGCCCCAGCATTTT.

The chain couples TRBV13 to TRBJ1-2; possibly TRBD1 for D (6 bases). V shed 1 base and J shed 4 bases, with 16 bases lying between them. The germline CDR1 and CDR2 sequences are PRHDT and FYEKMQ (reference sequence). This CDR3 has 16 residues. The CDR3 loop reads CASSLDLSGQPYGYTF. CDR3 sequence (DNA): TGTGCCAGCAGCTTAGATTTATCCGGACAGCCCTATGGCTACACCTTC.

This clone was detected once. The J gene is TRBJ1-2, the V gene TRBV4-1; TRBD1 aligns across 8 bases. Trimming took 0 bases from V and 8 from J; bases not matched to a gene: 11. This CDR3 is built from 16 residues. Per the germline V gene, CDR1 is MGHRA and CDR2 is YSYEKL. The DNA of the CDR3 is TGCGCCAGCAGCCAAGATCTCATAGGGACAGGAGGCGGCTACACCTTC. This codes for CASSQDLIGTGGGYTF.

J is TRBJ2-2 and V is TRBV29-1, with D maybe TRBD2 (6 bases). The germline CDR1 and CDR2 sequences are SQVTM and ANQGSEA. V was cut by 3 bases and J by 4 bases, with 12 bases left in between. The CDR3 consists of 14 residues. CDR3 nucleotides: TGCAGCGTTGACCACTCCGGGGGCACCGGGGAGCTGTTTTTT. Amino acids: CSVDHSGGTGELFF.

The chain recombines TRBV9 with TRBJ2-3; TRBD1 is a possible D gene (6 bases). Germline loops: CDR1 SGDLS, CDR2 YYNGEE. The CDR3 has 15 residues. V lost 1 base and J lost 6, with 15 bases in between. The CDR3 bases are TGTGCCAGCAGCGTATTCCCCAACAGGGACGATACGCAGTATTTT. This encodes CASSVFPNRDDTQYF.

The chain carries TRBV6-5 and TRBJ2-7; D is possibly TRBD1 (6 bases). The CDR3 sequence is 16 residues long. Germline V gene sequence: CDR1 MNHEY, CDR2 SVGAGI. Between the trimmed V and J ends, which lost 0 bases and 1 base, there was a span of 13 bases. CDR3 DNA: TGTGCCAGCAGTTACTCATCAGGGGTTGGTTCCTACGAGCAGTACTTC. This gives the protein CASSYSSGVGSYEQYF.

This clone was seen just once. CDR3: CASSLEVQSYEQYF. For the CDR3, the DNA is TGCGCCAGCAGCTTGGAGGTACAGTCCTACGAGCAGTACTTC. This chain connects TRBV5-1 to TRBJ2-7; D unresolved. Trimming removed 0 bases at V and 1 base at J, with 8 bases between. Germline assignment: CDR1 SGHRS and CDR2 YFSETQ. This CDR3 region has 14 residues.

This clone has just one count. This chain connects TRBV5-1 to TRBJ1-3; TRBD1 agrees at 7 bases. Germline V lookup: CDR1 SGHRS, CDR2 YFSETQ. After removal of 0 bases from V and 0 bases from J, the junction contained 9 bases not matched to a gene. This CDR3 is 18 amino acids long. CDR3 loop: CASSLDGTESSSGNTIYF. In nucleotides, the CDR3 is TGCGCCAGCAGCTTGGACGGGACAGAGTCTTCCTCTGGAAACACCATATATTTT.

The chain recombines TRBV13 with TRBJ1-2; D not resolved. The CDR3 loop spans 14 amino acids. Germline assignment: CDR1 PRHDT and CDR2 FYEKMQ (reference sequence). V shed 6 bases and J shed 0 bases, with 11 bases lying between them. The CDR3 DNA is TGTGCCAGCAGATGGGGAGGGACTAACTATGGCTACACCTTC. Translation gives CASRWGGTNYGYTF. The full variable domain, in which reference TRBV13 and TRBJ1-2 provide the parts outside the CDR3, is AAGVIQSPRHLIKEKRETATLKCYPIPRHDTVYWYQQGPGQDPQFLISFYEKMQSDKGSIPDRFSAQQFSDYHSELNMSSLELGDSALYFCASRWGGTNYGYTFGSGTRLTVV.

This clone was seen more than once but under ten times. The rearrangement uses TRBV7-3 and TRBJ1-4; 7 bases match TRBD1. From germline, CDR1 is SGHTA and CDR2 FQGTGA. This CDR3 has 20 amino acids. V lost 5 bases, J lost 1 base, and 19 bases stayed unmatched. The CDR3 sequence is CASSPKRGPPTLRTNEKLFF. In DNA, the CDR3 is TGTGCCAGCAGCCCGAAAAGGGGGCCGCCCACTCTTCGAACTAATGAAAAACTGTTTTTT.

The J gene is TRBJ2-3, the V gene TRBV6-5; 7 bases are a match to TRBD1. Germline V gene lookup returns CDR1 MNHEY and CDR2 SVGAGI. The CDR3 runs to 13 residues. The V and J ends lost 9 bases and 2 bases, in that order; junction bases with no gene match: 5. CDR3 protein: CASWGTATDTQYF. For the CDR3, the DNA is TGTGCCAGTTGGGGGACAGCCACAGATACGCAGTATTTT.

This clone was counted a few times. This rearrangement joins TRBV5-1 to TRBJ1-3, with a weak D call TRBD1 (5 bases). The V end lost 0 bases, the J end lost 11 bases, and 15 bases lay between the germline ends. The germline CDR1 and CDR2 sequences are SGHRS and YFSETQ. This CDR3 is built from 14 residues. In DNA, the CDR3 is TGCGCCAGCAGCTTGGGCGTGGACATAAGTGCCATATATTTT. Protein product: CASSLGVDISAIYF.

CDR3: CASSPAPVAKNIQYF. The CDR3 DNA follows: TGTGCCAGTAGTCCCGCACCAGTGGCCAAAAACATTCAGTACTTC. The genes are TRBV19 and TRBJ2-4; no clear D. This CDR3 spans 15 amino acids. CDR1 is LNHDA and CDR2 is SQIVND in the germline V gene (reference sequence). V was clipped by 5 bases and J by 1 base, with 12 bases between them. Full variable domain (remainder filled in from reference TRBV19 and TRBJ2-4): DGGITQSPKYLFRKEGQNVTLSCEQNLNHDAMYWYRQDPGQGLRLIYYSQIVNDFQKGDIAEGYSVSREKKESFPLTVTSAQKNPTAFYLCASSPAPVAKNIQYFGAGTRLSVL.

CDR3 protein: CASKKDRANEKLFF. The DNA of the CDR3 is TGTGCCAGTAAAAAGGACAGGGCAAATGAAAAACTGTTTTTT. The genes are TRBV19 and TRBJ1-4; TRBD1 aligns across 8 bases. The V segment lost 7 bases and the J segment 5 bases; nucleotides outside the gene matches: 6. Germline V lookup: CDR1 LNHDA, CDR2 SQIVND (reference sequence). The CDR3 extends over 14 amino acids.

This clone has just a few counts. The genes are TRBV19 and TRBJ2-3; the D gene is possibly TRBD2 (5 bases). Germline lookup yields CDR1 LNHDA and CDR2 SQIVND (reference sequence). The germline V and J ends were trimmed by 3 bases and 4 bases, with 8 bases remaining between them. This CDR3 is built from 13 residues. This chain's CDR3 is CASSIMGADTQYF. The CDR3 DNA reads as TGTGCCAGTAGTATCATGGGAGCAGATACGCAGTATTTT.

This chain's CDR3 is CASSQGSRGFGNTIYF. The CDR3 bases are TGCGCCAGCAGCCAAGGTTCACGGGGATTCGGAAACACCATATATTTT. The V call is TRBV4-1, the J call TRBJ1-3; D gene unclear. The CDR3 length is 16 residues. V lost 1 base and J 4 bases, leaving 14 bases between the germline ends. Germline V gene data show CDR1 as MGHRA and CDR2 as YSYEKL.

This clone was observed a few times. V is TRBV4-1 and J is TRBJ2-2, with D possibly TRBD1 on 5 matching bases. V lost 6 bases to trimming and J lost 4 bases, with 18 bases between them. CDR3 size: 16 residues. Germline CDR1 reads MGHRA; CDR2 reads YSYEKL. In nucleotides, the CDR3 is TGCGCCAGCAGTCGTCTCCAGGGTCGAAGCACCGGGGAGCTGTTTTTT. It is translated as CASSRLQGRSTGELFF.

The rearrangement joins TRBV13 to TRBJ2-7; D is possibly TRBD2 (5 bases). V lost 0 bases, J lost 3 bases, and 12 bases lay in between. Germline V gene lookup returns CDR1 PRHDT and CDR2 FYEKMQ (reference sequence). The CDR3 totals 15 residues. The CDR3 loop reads CASSLGGGRYYEQYF. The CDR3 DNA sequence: TGTGCCAGCAGCTTAGGCGGCGGGCGGTACTACGAGCAGTACTTC.